The clone carrying this T cell receptor beta chain was picked up one time. These data originate in a study of blood T cell repertoires in COVID-19. As for the study in general: From the United States, Italy and Spain came samples of acute and convalescent COVID-19.

Clones were sequenced by immunoSEQ multiplex PCR, and TCRdb holds only the in-frame ones, with some missing. The sample yields 150,000 to 200,000 clones, 70% to 90% seen once. Two consecutive negative NP/OP PCR tests, clearance, or resolved symptoms defined Cohort 3 recovery. The sequenced sample consisted of PBMCs or T cells enriched from blood (not recorded which). This sequence originates from a woman between 18 and 29 years old who had recovered from COVID-19.

The DNA of the CDR3 is TGTGCCAGCAGCTTAGACAGGGGAAGAAACACTGAAGCTTTCTTT. Its protein is CASSLDRGRNTEAFF. The gene calls are TRBV7-6 and TRBJ1-1; 7 bases are shared with TRBD1. V shed 1 base, J shed 2 bases, and the junction held 4 bases outside the gene matches. The CDR3 is 15 amino acids. Germline assignment: CDR1 SGHVS and CDR2 FNYEAQ.